This TCR beta chain was observed in a study of blood T cell repertoires in COVID-19. V lost 0 bases and J lost 3, with 4 bases in between. This CDR3 contains 14 residues. Germline CDR1 and CDR2: SGDLS and YYNGEE. Assay used: immunoSEQ multiplex PCR; TCRdb lists only in-frame clones, some missing. The sample records some 230,000 clones, roughly 79% being singletons. V is TRBV9 and J is TRBJ1-6, with unresolved D. The clonotype originates from a middle-aged man who had recovered from COVID-19. Sequenced material: PBMCs or T cells enriched from blood (not recorded which). The CDR3 bases are TGTGCCAGCAGCGTAGACTACTATAATTCACCCCTCCACTTT. It codes for CASSVDYYNSPLHF.